The entry that follows covers one TCR beta chain sequence. The antigen is not known. Using immunoSEQ multiplex PCR, the repertoire was profiled, and TCRdb retains in-frame clones only, with some absent. The sample records about 46,000 clones, about three quarters being singletons. In germline, CDR1 is LNHDA, CDR2 SQIVND (reference sequence). This CDR3 has 14 amino acids. Trimming took 6 bases from V and 0 from J, leaving 12 bases between them. These data originate in a study of PD-1 blockade in classical Hodgkin lymphoma. In every patient, relapse followed autologous stem cell transplantation, while exposure to brentuximab vedotin differed. The study's findings and limits: Those starting nivolumab under 1 year post-ASCT were excluded. At baseline, newly diagnosed patients reportedly showed less TCR diversity than healthy donors. Compared with baseline, CD4+ but not CD8+ TCR diversity had risen significantly by C4D1.

The sequence derives from a human donor with classical Hodgkin lymphoma. Source: peripheral blood mononuclear cells (PBMCs), taken at baseline. This sequence joins TRBV19 and TRBJ2-7, with a possible D match to TRBD2 (6 bases). In DNA form, the CDR3 reads TGTGCCAGTAGGAAGGGAGGCCTCTCCTACGAGCAGTACTTC. Translation gives CASRKGGLSYEQYF.